This T cell receptor (beta chain) came from a study of blood T cell repertoires in COVID-19. Study-wide background: Samples of COVID-19 (acute and convalescent) were obtained from the United States, Italy and Spain. From T cells, B-cell-depleted T cells, or PBMCs came the material, which was cDNA or gDNA.

This CDR3 comprises 16 residues. From germline, CDR1 is SGDLS and CDR2 YYNGEE. The V end lost 4 bases, the J end lost 4 bases, and 17 bases lay between the germline ends. Original handling: It was from reference gene primer amplification that nucleated cell counts were estimated. Clones were read by immunoSEQ multiplex PCR, and TCRdb kept only the in-frame ones, dropping some. From that table come the V and J calls and clone size; the DNA was used to work out D and trimming. Of about 220,000 clones listed, roughly 88% are singletons. The source is a man aged 50-60 years with active or convalescent COVID-19. This chain links TRBV9 with TRBJ2-2, with a tentative D call TRBD2 (6 bases). Sequenced sample: peripheral blood. DNA of the CDR3: TGTGCCAGCAGCCCCCAGACTAGTGGGGCCACCGGGGAGCTGTTTTTT. It specifies CASSPQTSGATGELFF.